This T cell receptor (beta chain) appears in the sequencing data of a study of PD-L1 blockade in urothelial cancer (dated by TCRdb to about 2017). With regard to the full study: Every patient began therapy in the mid-2010s and was given atezolizumab 1,200 mg intravenously every 3 weeks. About 90% of the roughly 29 patients were identified as males with urothelial cancer of bladder origin, and a prior smoking history was reported by 18 of 29 patients. Patients had an ECOG performance status of 0 or 1 and had received between 0 and 3 prior chemotherapy regimens. Blood samples were analyzed 3 weeks after the start of treatment (second dose) and 6 weeks after the start of treatment. Blood samples gave median yields of around 140,000 T cells and tens of thousands of unique TCRs, along with a median clonality of 0.080. Somatic, immune and clinical correlates of response to PD-L1 blockade with atezolizumab in urothelial cancer were the focus of an exploratory multi-omic analysis. TCR sequencing covered pretreatment tumor samples and matched, serially collected peripheral blood taken before and after atezolizumab treatment. Progression-free survival longer than 6 months counted as durable clinical benefit, and TCR features were additionally tested against both progression-free and overall survival. In the same patients, pretreatment tumors underwent whole exome sequencing and RNA sequencing in addition to TCR sequencing. Durable clinical benefit was achieved by nine patients but not by the remaining 20. Twenty-nine patients had pretreatment blood TCR-seq, about 24 had at least one posttreatment blood collection, and about 24 had tumor TCR-seq.

Each PCR received spiked-in synthetic TCR analog templates so that absolute template abundance could be estimated from read counts. The immunoSEQ assay was used to amplify TCRbeta CDR3 regions from genomic DNA with bias-controlled V and J gene primers. Rearranged TCRbeta segments were sequenced at approximately 20X coverage. Regarding the original processing steps: Sequencing errors were corrected by clustering, and CDR3s were annotated against IMGT so that V, D and J genes could be assigned. Downstream analyses used only productive TCRbeta rearrangements, leaving out any out-of-frame or stop-codon sequences. To compute clonality, Shannon entropy was normalized by the log of the number of unique productive sequences and then subtracted from one. Clones differing between time points or between blood and tumor were identified using Fisher's exact test with Benjamini-Hochberg correction, with an adjusted p below 0.01 applied as the threshold. Not all clones reach the TCRdb copy of this immuneACCESS table, which keeps in-frame sequences only. Checked studies attribute under half of the gap to unresolved V genes and leave the rest unexplained. The DNA was the basis for D and trimming; V, J and clone size are from that table. The sample table shows some 65,000 clones, and 65% to 90% are seen once. The ten largest clonotypes hold roughly 2.9% of the sample.

This clone has a single count. Its antigen remains undetermined. No per-base quality is available; no much larger clone lies one base away. Overall results and qualifications from the work: Because of the small sample size (n ≈ 30) and the many exploratory analyses performed, the results are intended to be regarded as hypothesis-generating. Greater expansion of tumor-associated TCR clones in peripheral blood 3 weeks after the start of treatment was observed in patients with durable benefit (n of about 20, p = 0.022). A pretreatment peripheral blood TCR clonality below the median was linked to improved progression-free and overall survival.

Its CDR3 holds 15 amino acids, cysteine through phenylalanine. Of the read, only the CDR3 DNA is kept; its 45 bases are in frame from base 1. From the germline V gene, CDR1 is ENHRY and CDR2 is SYGVKD. Trimming removed 3 bases from V and 4 bases from J; the gene matches leave 5 bases unexplained. In light of the paper, this sample's time point label describes: pretreatment peripheral blood. A total of about 31 patients with locally advanced or metastatic urothelial carcinoma, treated at Memorial Sloan Kettering on a trial protocol, made up the cohort. Peripheral blood mononuclear cells were collected pretreatment and during treatment, at between 1 and 8 total time points per patient. The Qiagen DNeasy Blood extraction kit was used to purify genomic DNA from total PBMCs and from tumor samples. PBMCs were collected pretreatment and during treatment and were isolated and stored as previously described.

The source of this sequence is a man between 65 and 79 years old with urothelial cancer. This sample comprised PBMCs, obtained around atezolizumab (anti-PD-L1) treatment. Rearrangement joined TRBV10-3 to TRBJ2-1; 8 middle bases align to TRBD2. The CDR3 region: CAISDPGRGYNEQFF. In nucleotides, the sequence is TGTGCCATCAGTGACCCCGGGAGGGGATACAATGAGCAGTTCTTC.